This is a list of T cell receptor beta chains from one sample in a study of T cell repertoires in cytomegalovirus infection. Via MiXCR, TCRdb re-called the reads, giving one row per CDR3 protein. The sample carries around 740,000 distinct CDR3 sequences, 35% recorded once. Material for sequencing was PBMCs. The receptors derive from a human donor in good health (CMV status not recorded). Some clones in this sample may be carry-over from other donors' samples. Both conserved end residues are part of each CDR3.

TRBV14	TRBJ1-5	CASSQGKNQPQHF
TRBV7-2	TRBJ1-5	CAGSFLGRNQPQHF
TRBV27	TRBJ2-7	CASRGTGRGHEQYF
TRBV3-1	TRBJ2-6	CASSARQVGSGANVLTF
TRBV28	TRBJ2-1	CASSLPRTGYNEQFF
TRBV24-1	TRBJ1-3	CATSDATSGNTIYF
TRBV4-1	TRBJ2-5	CASSKLTTYQETQYF
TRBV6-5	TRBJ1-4	CASSRPGPNEKLFF
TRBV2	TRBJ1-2	CASSTWRGPNYGYTF
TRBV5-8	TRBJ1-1	CASSLFTGGRPEAFF
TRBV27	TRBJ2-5	CASSLFSGRAQYF
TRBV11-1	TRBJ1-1	CASSLGTGWTMDTEAFF
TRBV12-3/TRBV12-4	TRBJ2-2	CASTGTGELFF
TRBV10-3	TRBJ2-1	CAINRQGASNEQFF
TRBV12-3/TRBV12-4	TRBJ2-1	CASSPGQVGEQFF
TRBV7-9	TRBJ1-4	CASSLSIGVPRPGEKLLF
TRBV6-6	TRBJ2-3	CASSYLDTQYF
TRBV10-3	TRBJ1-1	CATTGSHTEAFF
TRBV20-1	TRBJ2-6	CSARPTGRSGANVLTF
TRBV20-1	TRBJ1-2	CSARTKKNYGYTF
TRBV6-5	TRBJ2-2	CASSLRVTVTGELFF
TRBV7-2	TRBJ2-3	CASSQSGDTQYF
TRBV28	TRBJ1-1	CASSPRQGIGDTEAFF
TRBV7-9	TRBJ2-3	CASSPWSSGSTDTQYF
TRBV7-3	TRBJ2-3	CASGTQQGDTQYF
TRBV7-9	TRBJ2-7	CASSRPGGSYEQYF
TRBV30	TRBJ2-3	CAWRAVVSGRRADTQYF
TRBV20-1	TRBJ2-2	CSARDRVINTGELFF
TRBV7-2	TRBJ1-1	CASSLTTAEAFF
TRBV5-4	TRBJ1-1	CASSRKGAWNTEAFF
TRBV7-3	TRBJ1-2	CASSLTGRGDYGYTF
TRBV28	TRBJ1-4	CASSLREGWAEKLFF
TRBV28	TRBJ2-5	CASSNQFPGTSGQETQYF
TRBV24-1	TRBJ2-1	CATSDTRAPGLNEQFF
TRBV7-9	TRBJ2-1	CASSLVAGGLNEQFF
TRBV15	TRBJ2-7	CATSRDGGSANYEQYF
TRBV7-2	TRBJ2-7	CASSSPDALAAYEQYF
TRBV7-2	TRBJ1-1	CASSHVTGAGAEAFF
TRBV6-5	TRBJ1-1	CASSIGPGGLKGTEAFF
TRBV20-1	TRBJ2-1	CSARQRRTSFYNEQFF
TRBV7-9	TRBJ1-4	CASSLAPRNRGWEKLFF
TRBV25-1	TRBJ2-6	CASSVGPGANVLTF
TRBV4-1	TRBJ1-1	CASSQPGRNTEAFF
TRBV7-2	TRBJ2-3	CASSLGTSGSGMQYF
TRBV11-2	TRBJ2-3	CASSIDQTGISPSTDTQYF
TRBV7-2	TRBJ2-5	CASSPLAGGPRETQYF